A selection of T cell receptor beta chains follows, all from one sample in a study of T-cell memory formation after mild COVID-19. TCRdb passed the 5' RACE reads through MiXCR, listing each CDR3 protein once. Of approximately 250,000 distinct CDR3 sequences listed, under 20% were seen once; the top ten hold 22%. Sequencing was done on a sample of PBMCs or a T cell subset sorted from them (not recorded which). All receptors derive from a man in his late teens or twenties who had mild COVID-19 (a few samples of this study predate the infection). Cell type and time point are not known. Each CDR3 is given with its conserved first and last residue. D genes are given only for firm matches. Rows may omit the clone size; those that give it use once, few, many or a size class.

D: NA; size: many; J: TRBJ1-6; length: 15; V: TRBV7-3; DNA: TGTGCCAGCAGCTTAACCCGGGCAAAGGGGTCACCCCTCCACTTT; CDR3: CASSLTRAKGSPLHF
D: TRBD1; size: few; J: TRBJ2-1; length: 15; V: TRBV4-1; DNA: TGCGCCAGCAGCCAAAGGGGGACAGGGGTCAATGAGCAGTTCTTC; CDR3: CASSQRGTGVNEQFF
D: TRBD2; size: NA; J: TRBJ2-7; length: 15; V: TRBV9; DNA: TGTGCCAGCAGCAACCTAGCGGGGGAAGCCTACGAGCAGTACTTC; CDR3: CASSNLAGEAYEQYF
D: NA; size: NA; J: TRBJ2-7; length: 14; V: TRBV7-9; DNA: TGTGCCAGCAGCTTAGAGGGCGGCTCCTACGAGCAGTACTTC; CDR3: CASSLEGGSYEQYF
D: NA; size: few; J: TRBJ2-5; length: 14; V: TRBV27; DNA: TGTGCCAGCAGTTTCCACGGCAACCAAGAGACCCAGTACTTC; CDR3: CASSFHGNQETQYF
D: TRBD2; size: few; J: TRBJ2-3; length: 16; V: TRBV12-3/TRBV12-4; DNA: TGTGCCAGCAGTCTACGGATACTAGCGGGGGCAGATACGCAGTATTTT; CDR3: CASSLRILAGADTQYF
D: TRBD1; size: NA; J: TRBJ1-1; length: 17; V: TRBV3-1; DNA: TGTGCCAGCAGCCAAGATCGGGGTTCAGGGGGACTCTTTGAAGCTTTCTTT; CDR3: CASSQDRGSGGLFEAFF
D: NA; size: NA; J: TRBJ1-1; length: 14; V: TRBV27; DNA: TGTGCCAGCACCCTAAAGGCAGGGAGGCCTGAAGCTTTCTTT; CDR3: CASTLKAGRPEAFF
D: NA; size: NA; J: TRBJ2-1; length: 14; V: TRBV5-1; DNA: TGCGCCAGCAGCACGGGGGGCACCTACAATGAGCAGTTCTTC; CDR3: CASSTGGTYNEQFF
D: NA; size: many; J: TRBJ1-1; length: 13; V: TRBV10-3; DNA: TGTGCCATCAGCCTGCTCGGATGGACTGAAGCTTTCTTT; CDR3: CAISLLGWTEAFF
D: NA; size: NA; J: TRBJ1-5; length: 16; V: TRBV21-1; DNA: TGTGCCAGCAGCAGGGGAAGCGGGAGGGGATGCCAGCCCCAGCATTTT; CDR3: CASSRGSGRGCQPQHF
D: NA; size: NA; J: TRBJ2-7; length: 13; V: TRBV6-5; DNA: TGTGCCAGCAGTTTGCGGCGGGGAGACGAGCAGTACTTC; CDR3: CASSLRRGDEQYF
D: NA; size: NA; J: TRBJ1-1; length: 15; V: TRBV9; DNA: TGTGCCAGCAGCGTAAGAGACACCTTGGGTACTGAAGCTTTCTTT; CDR3: CASSVRDTLGTEAFF
D: TRBD2; size: few; J: TRBJ2-2; length: 18; V: TRBV29-1; DNA: TGCAGCGTTGAACTCCAGGCTAGCGGGGGGGCCCACACCGGGGAGCTGTTTTTT; CDR3: CSVELQASGGAHTGELFF
D: NA; size: NA; J: TRBJ2-2; length: 17; V: TRBV24-1; DNA: TGTGCCACCAGTGACACCCGAGGTGGGGGGCGCACCGGGGAGCTGTTTTTT; CDR3: CATSDTRGGGRTGELFF
D: NA; size: few; J: TRBJ2-2; length: 15; V: TRBV27; DNA: TGTGCCAGCACCCCGGGGCGTGGGAACACCGGGGAGCTGTTTTTT; CDR3: CASTPGRGNTGELFF
D: TRBD1; size: NA; J: TRBJ2-7; length: 17; V: TRBV27; DNA: TGTGCCAGCAGTCAAGTTCCACCTCGGGACAGGGTACACGAGCAGTACTTC; CDR3: CASSQVPPRDRVHEQYF
D: NA; size: NA; J: TRBJ1-1; length: 17; V: TRBV11-2; DNA: TGTGCCAGCAGCTTAGGTCGACTTGGCGTCTGGAACACTGAAGCTTTCTTT; CDR3: CASSLGRLGVWNTEAFF
D: NA; size: few; J: TRBJ1-4; length: 14; V: TRBV27; DNA: TGTGCCAGCAGTTTAGGACAGAGAAATGAAAAACTGTTTTTT; CDR3: CASSLGQRNEKLFF
D: NA; size: NA; J: TRBJ2-4; length: 13; V: TRBV28; DNA: TGTGCCAGCAGTTTGACAAACCAAAACATTCAGTACTTC; CDR3: CASSLTNQNIQYF
D: NA; size: NA; J: TRBJ2-7; length: 11; V: TRBV20-1; DNA: TGCAGTGCGACGGGGGAGGTCGAGCAGTACTTC; CDR3: CSATGEVEQYF
D: NA; size: NA; J: TRBJ2-3; length: 13; V: TRBV12-3/TRBV12-4; DNA: TGTGCCAGCAGTTTTGCGCGGGGAGATACGCAGTATTTT; CDR3: CASSFARGDTQYF
D: NA; size: NA; J: TRBJ1-4; length: 15; V: TRBV18; DNA: TGTGCCAGCTCAACCGCCGGAACAACTAATGAAAAACTGTTTTTT; CDR3: CASSTAGTTNEKLFF
D: NA; size: NA; J: TRBJ1-1; length: 16; V: TRBV4-3; DNA: TGCGCCAGCAGCCCAGGAGTTGGGGCTCTCGGGGTTGAAGCTTTCTTT; CDR3: CASSPGVGALGVEAFF
D: TRBD1; size: NA; J: TRBJ1-1; length: 15; V: TRBV7-9; DNA: TGTGCCAGCAGCCCACGAACAGGGGGCGGCACTGAAGCTTTCTTT; CDR3: CASSPRTGGGTEAFF
D: TRBD2; size: NA; J: TRBJ2-5; length: 16; V: TRBV5-1; DNA: TGCGCCAGCAGCTCCGCCGGGACTAGCGTTCAAGAGACCCAGTACTTC; CDR3: CASSSAGTSVQETQYF
D: NA; size: NA; J: TRBJ2-1; length: 18; V: TRBV4-1; DNA: TGCGCCAGCAGCCCACAATCTCGCGGCAGGGGCCGTTACAATGAGCAGTTCTTC; CDR3: CASSPQSRGRGRYNEQFF
D: NA; size: NA; J: TRBJ2-7; length: 12; V: TRBV7-8; DNA: TGTGCCAGCAGCGGTCGGAGCGTCGAGCAGTACTTC; CDR3: CASSGRSVEQYF
D: NA; size: NA; J: TRBJ2-1; length: 14; V: TRBV2; DNA: TGTGCCAGCAGTGAGACGCGGGATCACAATGAGCAGTTCTTC; CDR3: CASSETRDHNEQFF
D: NA; size: NA; J: TRBJ2-3; length: 13; V: TRBV29-1; DNA: TGCAGCGTTGTCCCGGACAGTACAGATACGCAGTATTTT; CDR3: CSVVPDSTDTQYF
D: TRBD2; size: NA; J: TRBJ2-1; length: 16; V: TRBV2; DNA: TGTGCCAGCAGGGGGACTAGCGGACGACCCTACAATGAGCAGTTCTTC; CDR3: CASRGTSGRPYNEQFF
D: TRBD1; size: few; J: TRBJ1-2; length: 14; V: TRBV28; DNA: TGTGCCAGCAGTTCCGGGACAGGGGCCTATGGCTACACCTTC; CDR3: CASSSGTGAYGYTF
D: NA; size: few; J: TRBJ1-1; length: 13; V: TRBV7-2; DNA: TGTGCCAGCAGCCGTTACCAAGTCCAAGAAGCTTTCTTT; CDR3: CASSRYQVQEAFF
D: NA; size: NA; J: TRBJ2-1; length: 14; V: TRBV7-6; DNA: TGTGCCAGCAGCCTGGGTGCGCGAGACAATGAGCAGTTCTTC; CDR3: CASSLGARDNEQFF
D: TRBD2; size: few; J: TRBJ2-5; length: 16; V: TRBV20-1; DNA: TGCAGTGCTAGAGCCCCAAAGCGGGGGAAGGGGGAGACCCAGTACTTC; CDR3: CSARAPKRGKGETQYF
D: NA; size: NA; J: TRBJ2-4; length: 15; V: TRBV7-9; DNA: TGTGCCAGCAGCTCCGGGACTGTAGCCAAAAACATTCAGTACTTC; CDR3: CASSSGTVAKNIQYF
D: TRBD2; size: many; J: TRBJ2-3; length: 15; V: TRBV24-1; DNA: TGTGCCACCAGTGACCCCGGGGGGGTAGGAGATACGCAGTATTTT; CDR3: CATSDPGGVGDTQYF
D: NA; size: few; J: TRBJ2-4; length: 15; V: TRBV7-8; DNA: TGTGCCAGCAGCTTAGGGGGGACGTGGGGAAACATTCAGTACTTC; CDR3: CASSLGGTWGNIQYF
D: TRBD1; size: NA; J: TRBJ2-7; length: 15; V: TRBV5-1; DNA: TGCGCCAGCAGCCCGGGGGACAGGGCCGGCCACGAGCAGTACTTC; CDR3: CASSPGDRAGHEQYF
D: NA; size: few; J: TRBJ2-2; length: 14; V: TRBV7-9; DNA: TGTGCCAGCAGCTTAGACAGGGTCACCGGGGAGCTGTTTTTT; CDR3: CASSLDRVTGELFF
D: NA; size: NA; J: TRBJ2-3; length: 16; V: TRBV20-1; DNA: TGCAGTGCTAGATCTTTCCGGGCTTACCTCACAGATACGCAGTATTTT; CDR3: CSARSFRAYLTDTQYF